The T cell receptor (beta chain) described here comes from a study of CD8+ T cells in alopecia areata (dated by TCRdb to between 2017 and 2018). General notes on the study: The treated patients, all with moderate-to-severe alopecia areata, were enrolled in an open-label pilot trial of oral tofacitinib given at 5 to 10 mg twice daily. In humans, TCRbeta sequencing was performed on scalp tissue and on sorted CD4+ and CD8+ peripheral blood T cells from healthy controls and from patients with patchy or totalis/universalis alopecia areata. Biopsies were taken from tofacitinib-treated patients at baseline and again at 4 and 24 weeks into treatment, and several of those patients also had a later scalp biopsy. Patients stayed on tofacitinib for 6 to 18 months and then had 6 months of follow-up off drug so that delayed response and recurrence could be assessed. Clonality in the scalp was compared among normal scalp (n=4), patchy alopecia areata scalp (n=8), and alopecia totalis/universalis scalp (n=8). The RNA source kit depended on sample type: the PAXgene miRNA kit for fixed scalp, the miRNeasy kit for PBMCs, and the RNeasy kit for mouse skin. Amplification of TCRbeta CDR3 regions was done by immunoSEQ multiplex PCR using 35 Vbeta forward primers and 13 Jbeta reverse primers. High-throughput TCRbeta sequencing was used to examine T cell clonal expansion in alopecia areata in both the C3H/HeJ mouse model and human patients. Disease severity in treated patients was measured with the SALT score, which quantifies the percentage of affected scalp surface area.

The library came from the immunoSEQ multiplex PCR assay. RNA was extracted from all samples and reverse transcribed into cDNA, which served as template for TCR sequencing. First-strand cDNA was synthesized using SuperScript III with a 2:1 mix of oligo-dT and random hexamers. Amplification bias was assessed with a synthetic immune receptor repertoire, and residual bias was removed computationally. The study's processing was this. Raw reads were preprocessed to remove errors, and CDR3 was defined according to IMGT conventions as the region from the conserved cysteine to phenylalanine. Clonality was computed by normalizing Shannon entropy by log2 of the number of productive unique TCRs and subtracting the result from 1. Whether each scalp clone was CD4 or CD8 was inferred by checking scalp TCRbeta sequences against the CD4 and CD8 repertoires from sorted blood. Not all clones reach the TCRdb copy of this immuneACCESS table, which keeps in-frame sequences only. Checked studies attribute under half of the gap to unresolved V genes and leave the rest unexplained. V and J calls and clone size are those listed in that table; D and trimming were worked out from the DNA. The sample table lists hundreds of thousands of clones, under 70% of them with a count of one. The top ten hold more than 1% of the sample.

A remark on this clone: The antigen this receptor binds is unknown. No clone much larger than this one lies a single base away; base qualities are absent.

The treatment or condition label of this sample denotes: oral pan-JAK inhibitor, 5-10 mg twice daily. From alopecia areata patients, peripheral blood was collected along with lesional scalp punch biopsies. PBMCs were isolated by density centrifugation and stained for CD3, CD4 and CD8, after which CD4+ and CD8+ T cells were sorted on a FACSAria. Broad study findings and their caveats: Tofacitinib significantly lowered scalp clonality and the number of expanded CD8+ clones among the top 100 scalp clones. Unlike mouse skin, where gammadelta T cells dominate, normal human skin contains resident alphabeta T cells that get sequenced too, which complicates analysis of the scalp TCR repertoire. TCR sequences shared between patients were less clear than in mice, possibly partly because of HLA diversity in the patient population. Because the treated cohort was small and included a single nonresponder, larger studies are needed to assess links between baseline CD8+ expansion and response. Compared with normal scalp, lesional scalp had higher clonality and more expanded CD8+ clones, particularly in alopecia totalis/universalis, a pattern that suggests antigenic drive. Many expanded lesional clones were found to persist in scalp and blood during tofacitinib treatment, and relapse after treatment cessation may be partly explained by this persistence.

This clonotype was sampled from a human donor with alopecia areata. The material sequenced was CD4+ T cells sorted from blood, taken between weeks 44 and 45, from a patient treated with tofacitinib.

In nucleotide form, the sequence is TGTGCCAGCAGTGATTTAGTTCAGCCCCAGCATTTT. This yields the protein CASSDLVQPQHF. The V and J genes are TRBV2 and TRBJ1-5, with the D gene call left open. Reading from cysteine to phenylalanine, the CDR3 counts 12 amino acids. Solely the CDR3 DNA is kept, with 36 bases framed from the first base. The germline V gene specifies SNHLY as CDR1 and FYNNEI as CDR2. V gives up 3 bases and J gives up 6 bases, and the segment between their germline ends measures 6 bases.